This T cell receptor beta chain emerged from a study of shared clonotypes between healthy human individuals. Study-wide context: Donors were a couple of women and three men aged 18 to 49.

The CDR3 spans 13 residues. Germline CDR1 and CDR2: MNHEY and SVGAGI. V was pared by 6 bases and J by 8 bases, with 8 bases of the junction left unmatched. An even split of each subset's genomic DNA across several immunoSEQ plates was performed. Ten immunoSEQ deep assay plates were used by the authors to sequence unsorted PBMC DNA. Sequencing used immunoSEQ multiplex PCR; TCRdb keeps in-frame clones, though not all of them. The data show about 560,000 clones, roughly 79% seen once. The sequencing input was PBMCs. The rearrangement uses TRBV6-5 and TRBJ1-2; 8 nucleotides line up with TRBD1. The TCR originated in a woman aged 40 to 50 in good health. Some clones in this sample may be carry-over from other donors' samples. The CDR3 DNA follows: TGTGCCAGCAGGTCCGGACAGGGCGTAGGCTACACCTTC. It encodes CASRSGQGVGYTF.